This TCR beta chain was identified during a study of cytomegalovirus exposure and HLA in healthy donors. This clone was observed a few times. The PCR employed 60 Vbeta primers together with 13 Jbeta primers. In the original processing: In a later analysis, the count reached about 80 million unique TCR beta chains, with about 9.9 million shared. The protocol was immunoSEQ multiplex PCR, while the TCRdb copy is restricted to in-frame clones and leaves out a portion. For V, J and clone size, that table is used; D and trimming come from the DNA. The sample carries over 100,000 clones, about 8.5% recorded once. The sequence derives from a man aged 40-49 years in good health and CMV-seronegative. Sequencing was performed on PBMCs.

DNA for the CDR3: TGTGCCACCAGCAGAGAGGCAGGGGACACTGAAGCTTTCTTT. Translating it yields CATSREAGDTEAFF. This sequence joins TRBV15 and TRBJ1-1; tentatively, D is TRBD1 (6 bases). Looked up from germline, CDR1 is LNHNV and CDR2 is YYDKDF (reference sequence). V was cut by 0 bases and J by 3 bases, with 8 bases left in between. The CDR3 consists of 14 residues. Variable domain in full (rest from reference TRBV15 and TRBJ1-1): DAMVIQNPRYQVTQFGKPVTLSCSQTLNHNVMYWYQQKSSQAPKLLFHYYDKDFNNEADTPDNFQSRRPNTSFCFLDIRSPGLGDTAMYLCATSREAGDTEAFFGQGTRLTVV.